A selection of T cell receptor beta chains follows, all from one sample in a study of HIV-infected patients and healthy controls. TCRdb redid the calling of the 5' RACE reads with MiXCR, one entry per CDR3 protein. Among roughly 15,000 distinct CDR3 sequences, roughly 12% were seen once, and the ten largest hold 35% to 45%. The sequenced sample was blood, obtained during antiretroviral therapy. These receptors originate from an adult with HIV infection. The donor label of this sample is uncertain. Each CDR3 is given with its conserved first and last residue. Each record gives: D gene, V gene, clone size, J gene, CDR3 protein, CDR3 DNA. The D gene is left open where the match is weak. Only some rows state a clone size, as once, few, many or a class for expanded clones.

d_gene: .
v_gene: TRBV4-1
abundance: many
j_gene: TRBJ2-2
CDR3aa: CASSQLDLIANTGELFF
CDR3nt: TGCGCCAGCAGCCAACTGGACCTAATCGCGAACACCGGGGAGCTGTTTTTT

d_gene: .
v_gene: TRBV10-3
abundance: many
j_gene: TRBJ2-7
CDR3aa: CATRQADSYEQYF
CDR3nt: TGTGCCACCCGGCAGGCCGACTCCTACGAGCAGTACTTC

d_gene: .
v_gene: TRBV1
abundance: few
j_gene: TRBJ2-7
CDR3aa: CTSSKTSSEQYF
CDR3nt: TGCACCAGCAGCAAGACTAGTAGCGAGCAGTACTTC

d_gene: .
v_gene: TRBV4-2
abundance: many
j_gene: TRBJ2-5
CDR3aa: CASSQGGETQYF
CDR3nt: TGTGCCAGCAGCCAAGGCGGAGAGACCCAGTACTTC

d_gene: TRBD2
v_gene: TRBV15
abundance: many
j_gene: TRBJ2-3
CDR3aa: CATSRAQREGSDTQYF
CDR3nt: TGTGCCACCAGCAGAGCCCAGCGGGAGGGCTCAGATACGCAGTATTTT

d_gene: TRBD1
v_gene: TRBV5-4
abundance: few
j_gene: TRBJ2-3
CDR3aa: CASSPDRVTQYF
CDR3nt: TGTGCCAGCAGCCCGGACAGGGTGACGCAGTATTTT

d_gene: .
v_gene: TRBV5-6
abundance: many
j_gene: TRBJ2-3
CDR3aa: CASSPDWSGVTDTQYF
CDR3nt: TGTGCCAGCAGCCCCGACTGGAGCGGAGTCACAGATACGCAGTATTTT

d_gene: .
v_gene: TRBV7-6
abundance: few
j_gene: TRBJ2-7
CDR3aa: CASSLGQLSEQYF
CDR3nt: TGTGCCAGCAGCTTAGGGCAATTGAGCGAGCAGTACTTC

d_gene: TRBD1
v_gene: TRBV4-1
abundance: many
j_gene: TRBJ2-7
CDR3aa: CASSHPGTAFEQYF
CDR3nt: TGCGCCAGCAGCCATCCCGGGACAGCGTTCGAGCAGTACTTC

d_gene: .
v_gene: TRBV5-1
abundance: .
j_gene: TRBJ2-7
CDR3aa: CASSQTESEQYF
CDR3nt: TGCGCCAGCAGCCAGACAGAGAGCGAGCAGTACTTC

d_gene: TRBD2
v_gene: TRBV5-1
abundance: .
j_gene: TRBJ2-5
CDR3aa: CASSFSGLAGGQETQYF
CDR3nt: TGCGCCAGCAGCTTCAGTGGACTAGCGGGCGGGCAAGAGACCCAGTACTTC

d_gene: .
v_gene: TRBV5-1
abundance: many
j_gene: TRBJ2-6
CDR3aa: CASSLAGVSGANVLTF
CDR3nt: TGCGCCAGCAGCTTGGCCGGCGTCTCTGGGGCCAACGTCCTGACTTTC

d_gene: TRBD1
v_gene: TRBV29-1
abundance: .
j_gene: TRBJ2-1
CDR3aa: CSAPLGTGGSEQFF
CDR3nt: TGCAGCGCCCCTCTGGGGACAGGGGGCAGCGAGCAGTTCTTC

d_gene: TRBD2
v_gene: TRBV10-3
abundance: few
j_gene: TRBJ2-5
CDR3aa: CAISGLAGGAETQYF
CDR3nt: TGTGCCATCAGTGGACTAGCGGGTGGTGCAGAGACCCAGTACTTC

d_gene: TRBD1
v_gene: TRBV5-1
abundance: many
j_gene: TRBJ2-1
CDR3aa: CASSPDRGSDEQFF
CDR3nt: TGCGCCAGCAGCCCTGACAGGGGATCAGATGAGCAGTTCTTC

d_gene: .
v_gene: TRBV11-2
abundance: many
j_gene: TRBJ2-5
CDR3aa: CASRQTGVQETQYF
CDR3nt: TGTGCCAGCAGGCAAACTGGGGTTCAAGAGACCCAGTACTTC

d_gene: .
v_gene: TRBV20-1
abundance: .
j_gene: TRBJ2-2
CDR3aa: CSAIWGNTGELFF
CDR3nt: TGCAGTGCTATCTGGGGGAACACCGGGGAGCTGTTTTTT

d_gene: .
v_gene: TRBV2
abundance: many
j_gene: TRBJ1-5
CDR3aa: CASSEAGRDYQPQHF
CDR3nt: TGTGCCAGCAGTGAAGCTGGCAGGGACTATCAGCCCCAGCATTTT

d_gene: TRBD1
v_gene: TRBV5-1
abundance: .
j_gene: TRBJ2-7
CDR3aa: CASSLDGTGGVEQYF
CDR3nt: TGCGCCAGCAGCTTGGACGGGACAGGGGGCGTCGAGCAGTACTTC

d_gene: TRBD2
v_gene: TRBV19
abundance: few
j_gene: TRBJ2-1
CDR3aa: CASSFVLTSGRTNYNEQFF
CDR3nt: TGTGCCAGTAGTTTTGTGTTGACTAGCGGGAGGACCAACTACAATGAGCAGTTCTTC

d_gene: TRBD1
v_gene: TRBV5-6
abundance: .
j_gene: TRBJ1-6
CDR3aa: CASSSGTGSVDSPLHF
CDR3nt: TGTGCCAGCAGTTCCGGGACAGGGTCAGTGGATTCACCCCTCCACTTT

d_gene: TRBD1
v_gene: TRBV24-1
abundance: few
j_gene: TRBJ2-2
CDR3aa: CATSVRDRDGGELFF
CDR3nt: TGTGCCACCAGTGTCCGGGACAGGGATGGCGGGGAGCTGTTTTTT